The present TCR beta chain was sequenced within a study of cytomegalovirus exposure and HLA in healthy donors. PCR employed 60 Vbeta and 13 Jbeta primers. Produced via immunoSEQ multiplex PCR; TCRdb's table is partial and in-frame only. The sample comprises roughly 150,000 clones, more than 65% of which are singletons, and 5% to 6.5% rests with the top ten. The receptor comes from a man aged 30 to 45 in good health and CMV-seropositive. Sequenced: PBMCs.

In nucleotides, the CDR3 is TGTGCCAGCAGTTACTCGACACTGTTCACTGAAGCTTTCTTT. This codes for CASSYSTLFTEAFF. The chain joins TRBV6-5 to TRBJ1-1; D not certain. The CDR3 has 14 amino acids. V lost 0 bases and J lost 4, with 9 bases in between. From germline, CDR1 is MNHEY and CDR2 SVGAGI.